What follows is one TCR beta chain and its context. No antigen is known for it. Germline V gene data show CDR1 as ENHRY and CDR2 as SYGVKD. Trimming took off 3 bases at V and 4 bases at J, with 12 bases between the two ends. The length of the CDR3 is 14 residues. This sample was included in a study of cytomegalovirus exposure and HLA in healthy donors. Whole-study findings and limits: Later analysis identified a missense DCLRE1C variant that was linked to TCR beta V- and J-gene trimming. Per published reports, the classifier diagnosed cytomegalovirus status with high specificity and sensitivity.

Both 60 Vbeta primers and 13 Jbeta primers went into the PCR. Assay used: immunoSEQ multiplex PCR; TCRdb lists only in-frame clones, some missing. The data contain about 200,000 clones, approximately 82% of them singletons. The chain recombines TRBV10-3 with TRBJ1-2; possibly TRBD1 for D (5 bases). This TCR was recovered from a male donor in good health and CMV-seronegative. The sequenced sample was PBMCs. The CDR3 spells CAISDWGLGYGYTF. In nucleotides, the CDR3 is TGTGCCATCAGTGATTGGGGCTTGGGCTATGGCTACACCTTC.